This T cell receptor beta chain originates from a study of blood T cell repertoires in COVID-19. Study at large: PBMCs, B-cell-depleted T cells, or T cells were the source of the cDNA or gDNA that made up the material.

The ends were cut back, 5 bases at V and 0 bases at J, with 14 bases in the middle. The CDR3 has 15 amino acids. Per germline, CDR1 MNHEY and CDR2 SVGAGI. This clone was recorded only once. In the source study's methods: Reference gene primer amplification in the assay estimated nucleated cell counts. Repertoires were generated with immunoSEQ multiplex PCR, while TCRdb's copy carries only in-frame clones and drops some. The D gene and trimming were derived from the DNA, and the V and J assignments and clone size from that table. The data contain 20,000 to 30,000 clones, around 90% of them singletons. The gene calls are TRBV6-5 and TRBJ2-7, with no clear D. Material: peripheral blood. This sequence originates from a man aged 65 to 85 with active COVID-19. The CDR3 spells CASSRSRFSSYEQYF. DNA of the CDR3: TGTGCCAGCAGTCGCTCTCGGTTTAGCTCCTACGAGCAGTACTTC.